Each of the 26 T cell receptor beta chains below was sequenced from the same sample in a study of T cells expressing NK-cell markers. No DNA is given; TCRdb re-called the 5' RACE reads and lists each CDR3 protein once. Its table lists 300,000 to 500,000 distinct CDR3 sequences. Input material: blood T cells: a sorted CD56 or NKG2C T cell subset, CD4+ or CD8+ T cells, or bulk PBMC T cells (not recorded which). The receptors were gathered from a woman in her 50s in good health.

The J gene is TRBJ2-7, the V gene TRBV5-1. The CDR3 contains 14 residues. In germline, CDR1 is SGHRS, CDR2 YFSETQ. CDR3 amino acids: CASSAEFLSGEQYF.

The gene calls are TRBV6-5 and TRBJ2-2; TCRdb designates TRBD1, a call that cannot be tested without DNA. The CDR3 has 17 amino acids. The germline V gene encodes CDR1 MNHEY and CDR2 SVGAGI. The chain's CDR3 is CASRPHRGATNTGELFF.

The CDR3 spells CASSTNQGNEQFF. The chain couples TRBV9 to TRBJ2-1; TCRdb designates TRBD1, a call that cannot be tested without DNA. CDR1 is SGDLS, CDR2 YYNGEE, per germline. The CDR3 covers 13 residues.

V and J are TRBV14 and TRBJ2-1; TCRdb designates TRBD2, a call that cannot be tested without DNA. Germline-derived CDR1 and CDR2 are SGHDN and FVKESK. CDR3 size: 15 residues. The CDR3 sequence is CASSQITSGSREQFF. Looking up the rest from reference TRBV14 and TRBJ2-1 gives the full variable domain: EAGVTQFPSHSVIEKGQTVTLRCDPISGHDNLYWYRRVMGKEIKFLLHFVKESKQDESGMPNNRFLAERTGGTYSTLKVQPAELEDSGVYFCASSQITSGSREQFFGPGTRLTVL.

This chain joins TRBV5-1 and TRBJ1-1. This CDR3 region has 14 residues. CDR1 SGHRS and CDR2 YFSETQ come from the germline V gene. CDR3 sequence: CASSLESANTEAFF.

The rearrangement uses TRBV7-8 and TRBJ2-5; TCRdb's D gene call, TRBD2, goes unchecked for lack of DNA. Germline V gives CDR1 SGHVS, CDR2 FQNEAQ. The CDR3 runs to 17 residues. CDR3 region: CASSFGTSGVNQETQYF.

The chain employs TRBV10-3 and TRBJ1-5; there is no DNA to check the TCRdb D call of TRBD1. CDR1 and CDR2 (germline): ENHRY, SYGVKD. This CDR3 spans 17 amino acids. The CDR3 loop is CAITTGTGGFSNQPQHF.

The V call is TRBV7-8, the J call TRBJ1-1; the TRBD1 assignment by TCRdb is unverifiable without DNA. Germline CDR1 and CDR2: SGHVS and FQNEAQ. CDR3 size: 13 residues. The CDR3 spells CASSLDTGGEAFF.

This CDR3 is CASSADRGTQRAKNIQYF. The V gene is TRBV11-2, the J gene TRBJ2-4; the D gene TCRdb calls, TRBD1, cannot be checked with no DNA. CDR1 and CDR2 (germline): SGHAT, FQNNGV. CDR3 length: 18 amino acids.

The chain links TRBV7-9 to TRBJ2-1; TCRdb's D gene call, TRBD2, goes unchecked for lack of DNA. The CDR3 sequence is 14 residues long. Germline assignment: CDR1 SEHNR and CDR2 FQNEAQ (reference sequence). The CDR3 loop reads CASSGLAGVSEQFF.

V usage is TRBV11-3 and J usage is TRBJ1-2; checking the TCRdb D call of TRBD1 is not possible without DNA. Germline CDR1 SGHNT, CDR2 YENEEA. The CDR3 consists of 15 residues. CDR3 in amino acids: CASSSFAQGKDGYTF.

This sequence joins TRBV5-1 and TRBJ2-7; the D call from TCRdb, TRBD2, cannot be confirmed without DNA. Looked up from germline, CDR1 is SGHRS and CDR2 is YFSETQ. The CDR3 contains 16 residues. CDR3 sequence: CASSLVSGSGQSEQYF.

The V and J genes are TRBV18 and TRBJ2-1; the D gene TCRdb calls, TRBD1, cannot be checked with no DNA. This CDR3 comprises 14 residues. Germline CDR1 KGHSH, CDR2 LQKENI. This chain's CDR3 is CASSPQGAYNEQFF.

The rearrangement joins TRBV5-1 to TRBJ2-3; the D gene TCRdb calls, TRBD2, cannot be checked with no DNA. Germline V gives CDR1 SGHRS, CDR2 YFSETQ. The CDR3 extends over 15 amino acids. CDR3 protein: CASSPTSPSTDTQYF.

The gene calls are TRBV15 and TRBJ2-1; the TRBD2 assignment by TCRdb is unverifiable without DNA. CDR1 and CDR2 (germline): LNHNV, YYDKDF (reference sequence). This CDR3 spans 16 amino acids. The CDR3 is CATSRVKTSGNNEQFF.

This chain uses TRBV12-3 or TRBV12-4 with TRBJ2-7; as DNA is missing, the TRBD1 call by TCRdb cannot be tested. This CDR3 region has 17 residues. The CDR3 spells CASSPSPGHIGSYEQYF.

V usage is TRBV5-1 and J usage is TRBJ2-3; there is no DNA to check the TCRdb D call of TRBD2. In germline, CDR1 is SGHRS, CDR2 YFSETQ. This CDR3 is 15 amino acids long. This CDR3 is CASRVSGRALDTQYF.

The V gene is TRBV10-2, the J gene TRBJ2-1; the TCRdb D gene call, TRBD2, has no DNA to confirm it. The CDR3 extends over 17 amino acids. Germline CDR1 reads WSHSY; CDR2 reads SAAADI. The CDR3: CASSGTSGIGLDNEQFF.

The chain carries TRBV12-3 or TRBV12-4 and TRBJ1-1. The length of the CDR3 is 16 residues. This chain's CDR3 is CASGGGPVRRNTEAFF.

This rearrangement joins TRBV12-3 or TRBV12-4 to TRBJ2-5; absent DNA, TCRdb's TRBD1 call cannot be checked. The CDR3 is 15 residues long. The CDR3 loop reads CASRSTGGFGETQYF.

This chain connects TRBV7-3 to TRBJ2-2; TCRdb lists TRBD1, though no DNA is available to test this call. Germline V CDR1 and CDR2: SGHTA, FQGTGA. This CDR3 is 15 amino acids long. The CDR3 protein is CASSPVRVDTGELFF.

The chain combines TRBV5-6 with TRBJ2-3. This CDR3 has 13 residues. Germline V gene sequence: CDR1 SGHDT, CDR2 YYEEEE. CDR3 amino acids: CASSLRGSDTQYF.

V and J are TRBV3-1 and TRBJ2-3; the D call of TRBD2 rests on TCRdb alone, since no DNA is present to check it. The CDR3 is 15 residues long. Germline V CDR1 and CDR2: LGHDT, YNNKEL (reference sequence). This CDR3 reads CASSQDGGFGDTQYF.

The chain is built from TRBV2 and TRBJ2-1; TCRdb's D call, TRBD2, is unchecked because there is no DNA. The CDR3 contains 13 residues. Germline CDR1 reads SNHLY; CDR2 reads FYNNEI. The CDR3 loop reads CASRTPAGGEQFF. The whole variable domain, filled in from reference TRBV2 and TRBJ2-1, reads EPEVTQTPSHQVTQMGQEVILRCVPISNHLYFYWYRQILGQKVEFLVSFYNNEISEKSEIFDDQFSVERPDGSNFTLKIRSTKLEDSAMYFCASRTPAGGEQFFGPGTRLTVL.

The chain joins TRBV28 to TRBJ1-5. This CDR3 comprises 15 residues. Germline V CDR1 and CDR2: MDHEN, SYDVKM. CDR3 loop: CASSRIREGAQPQHF.

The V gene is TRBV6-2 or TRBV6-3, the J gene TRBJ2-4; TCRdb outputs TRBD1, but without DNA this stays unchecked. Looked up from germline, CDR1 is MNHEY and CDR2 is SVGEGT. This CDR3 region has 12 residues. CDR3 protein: CASRGQGNIQYF.